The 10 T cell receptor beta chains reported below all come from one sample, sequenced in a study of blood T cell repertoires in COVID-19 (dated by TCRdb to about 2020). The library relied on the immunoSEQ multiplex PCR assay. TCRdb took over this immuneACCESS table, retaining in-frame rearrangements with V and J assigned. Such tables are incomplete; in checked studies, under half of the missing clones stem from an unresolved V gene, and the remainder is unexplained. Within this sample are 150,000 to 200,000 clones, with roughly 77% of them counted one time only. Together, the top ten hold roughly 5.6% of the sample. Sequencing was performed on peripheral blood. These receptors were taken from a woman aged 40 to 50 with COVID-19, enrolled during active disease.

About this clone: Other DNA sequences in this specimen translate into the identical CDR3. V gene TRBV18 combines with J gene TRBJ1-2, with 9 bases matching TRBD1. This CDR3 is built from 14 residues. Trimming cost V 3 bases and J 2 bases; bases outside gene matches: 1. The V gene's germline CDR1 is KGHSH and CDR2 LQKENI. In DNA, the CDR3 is TGTGCCAGCTCACCGGGACAGGGCAACTATGGCTACACCTTC. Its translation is CASSPGQGNYGYTF.

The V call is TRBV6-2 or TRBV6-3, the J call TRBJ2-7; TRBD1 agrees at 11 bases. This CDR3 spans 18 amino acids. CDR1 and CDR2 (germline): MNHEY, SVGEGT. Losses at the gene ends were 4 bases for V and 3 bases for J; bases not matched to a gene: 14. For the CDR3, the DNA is TGTGCCAGCAGTTCCACGGACAGGGGGCTCCTCTACCTCTACGAGCAGTACTTC. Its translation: CASSSTDRGLLYLYEQYF.

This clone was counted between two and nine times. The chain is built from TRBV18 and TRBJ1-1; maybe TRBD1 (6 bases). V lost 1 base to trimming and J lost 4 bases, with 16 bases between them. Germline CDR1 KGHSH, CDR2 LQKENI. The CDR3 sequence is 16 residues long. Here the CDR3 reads CASSPRVEAGATEAFF. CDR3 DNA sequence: TGTGCCAGCTCACCACGAGTCGAGGCAGGGGCCACTGAAGCTTTCTTT.

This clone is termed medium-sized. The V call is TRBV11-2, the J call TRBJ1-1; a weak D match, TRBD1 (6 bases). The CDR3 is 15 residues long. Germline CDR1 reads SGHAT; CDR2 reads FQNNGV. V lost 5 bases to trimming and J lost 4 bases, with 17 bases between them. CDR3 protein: CASSPRLGAGTEAFF. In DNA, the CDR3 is TGTGCCAGCAGCCCAAGGTTGGGGGCTGGCACTGAAGCTTTCTTT.

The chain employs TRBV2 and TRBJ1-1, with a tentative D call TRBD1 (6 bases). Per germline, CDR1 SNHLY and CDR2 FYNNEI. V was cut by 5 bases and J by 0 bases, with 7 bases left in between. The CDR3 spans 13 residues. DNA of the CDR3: TGTGCCAGCAGTCCAGGGGTGAACACTGAAGCTTTCTTT. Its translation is CASSPGVNTEAFF.

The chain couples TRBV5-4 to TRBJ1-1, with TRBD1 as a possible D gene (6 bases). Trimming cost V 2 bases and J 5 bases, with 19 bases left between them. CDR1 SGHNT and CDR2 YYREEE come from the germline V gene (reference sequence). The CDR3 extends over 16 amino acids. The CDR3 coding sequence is TGTGCCAGCAGCTTTTATCTCACAGGGAATCCTACTGAAGCTTTCTTT. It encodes CASSFYLTGNPTEAFF.

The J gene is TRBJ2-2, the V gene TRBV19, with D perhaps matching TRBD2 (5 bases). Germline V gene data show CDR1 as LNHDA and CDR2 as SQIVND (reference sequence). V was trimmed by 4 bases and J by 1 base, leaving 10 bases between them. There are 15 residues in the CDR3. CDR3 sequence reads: CASSRVARNTGELFF. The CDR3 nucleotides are TGTGCCAGTAGTAGGGTAGCGAGGAACACCGGGGAGCTGTTTTTT. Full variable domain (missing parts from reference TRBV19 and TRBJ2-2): DGGITQSPKYLFRKEGQNVTLSCEQNLNHDAMYWYRQDPGQGLRLIYYSQIVNDFQKGDIAEGYSVSREKKESFPLTVTSAQKNPTAFYLCASSRVARNTGELFFGEGSRLTVL.

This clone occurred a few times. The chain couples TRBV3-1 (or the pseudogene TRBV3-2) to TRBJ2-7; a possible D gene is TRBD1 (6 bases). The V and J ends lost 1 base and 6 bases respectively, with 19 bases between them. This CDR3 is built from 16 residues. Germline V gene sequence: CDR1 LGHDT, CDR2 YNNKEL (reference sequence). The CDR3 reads CASSQVPPGVAIEQYF. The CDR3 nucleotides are TGTGCCAGCAGCCAAGTCCCCCCAGGGGTGGCAATCGAGCAGTACTTC.

The CDR3 reads CAISGTSGGPGDTQYF. CDR3 DNA: TGTGCCATCAGTGGGACTAGCGGGGGGCCGGGGGATACGCAGTATTTT. The chain joins TRBV10-3 to TRBJ2-3; TRBD2 matches 14 bases. CDR1 is ENHRY and CDR2 is SYGVKD in the germline V gene. The CDR3 spans 16 residues. V was pared by 4 bases and J by 6 bases, with 6 bases of the junction left unmatched.

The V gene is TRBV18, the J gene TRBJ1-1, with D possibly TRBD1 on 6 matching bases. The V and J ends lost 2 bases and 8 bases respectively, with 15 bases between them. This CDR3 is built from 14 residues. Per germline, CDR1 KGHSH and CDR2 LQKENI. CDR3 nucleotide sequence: TGTGCCAGCTCACCATTGATCGAGACAGGAGAAGCTTTCTTT. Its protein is CASSPLIETGEAFF.